Reported below is one T cell receptor beta chain. This entry comes from a study of blood T cell repertoires in COVID-19. Study as a whole: Samples came from the United States, Italy and Spain, spanning acute and convalescent COVID-19. T cells, B-cell-depleted T cells, or PBMCs supplied cDNA or gDNA.

In the study's own analysis: From reference gene primer amplification, estimates of nucleated cell counts were derived. Produced via immunoSEQ multiplex PCR; TCRdb's table is partial and in-frame only. V, J and clone size were drawn from that table, and D and trimming were deduced from the DNA. The data hold some 220,000 clones, with around four fifths observed a single time. Germline values: CDR1 MNHEY, CDR2 SVGEGT. V lost 3 bases to trimming and J lost 0 bases; unmatched junction nucleotides: 6. CDR3 size: 16 residues. While infection was still active, Seattle patients were enrolled and then followed longitudinally.

The chain combines TRBV6-2 or TRBV6-3 with TRBJ2-7, with 9 bases lining up with TRBD2. The TCR originated in a woman aged 65 to 85 with COVID-19, enrolled during active disease. Material for sequencing was peripheral blood. For the CDR3, the DNA is TGTGCCAGCAGTTATTCTCCTAGCGGGGCCTCCTACGAGCAGTACTTC. Translation: CASSYSPSGASYEQYF.